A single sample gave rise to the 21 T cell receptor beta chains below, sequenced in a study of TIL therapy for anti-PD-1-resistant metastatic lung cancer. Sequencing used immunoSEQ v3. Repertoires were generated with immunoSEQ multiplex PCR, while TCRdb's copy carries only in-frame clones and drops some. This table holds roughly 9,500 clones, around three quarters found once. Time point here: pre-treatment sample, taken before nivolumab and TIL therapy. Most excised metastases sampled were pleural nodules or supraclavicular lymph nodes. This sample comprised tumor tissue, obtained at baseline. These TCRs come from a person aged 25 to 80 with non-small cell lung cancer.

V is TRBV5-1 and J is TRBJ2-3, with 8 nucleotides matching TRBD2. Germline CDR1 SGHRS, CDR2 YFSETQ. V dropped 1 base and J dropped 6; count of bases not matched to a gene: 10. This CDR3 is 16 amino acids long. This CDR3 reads CASSLFGGGPGDTQYF. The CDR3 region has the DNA TGCGCCAGCAGCTTGTTTGGCGGGGGGCCAGGGGATACGCAGTATTTT.

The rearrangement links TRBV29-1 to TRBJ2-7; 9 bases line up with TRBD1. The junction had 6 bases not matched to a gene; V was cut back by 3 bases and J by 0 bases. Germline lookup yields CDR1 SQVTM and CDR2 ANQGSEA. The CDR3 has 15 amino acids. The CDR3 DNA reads TGCAGCGTTGATTTGGGACAGGGAGGCTCCTACGAGCAGTACTTC. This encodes CSVDLGQGGSYEQYF.

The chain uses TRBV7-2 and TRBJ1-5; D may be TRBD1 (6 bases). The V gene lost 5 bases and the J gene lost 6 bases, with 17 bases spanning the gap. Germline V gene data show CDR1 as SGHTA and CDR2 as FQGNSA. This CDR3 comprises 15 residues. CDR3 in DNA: TGTGCCAGCAGCGGCCAACAGGGAGGTGTTCAGCCCCAGCATTTT. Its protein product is CASSGQQGGVQPQHF.

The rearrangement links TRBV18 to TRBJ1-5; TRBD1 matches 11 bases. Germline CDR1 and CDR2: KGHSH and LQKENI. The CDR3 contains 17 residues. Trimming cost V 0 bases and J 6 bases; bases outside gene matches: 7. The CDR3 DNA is TGTGCCAGCTCACCACCCGGGGGACAGGGGGTTGGTCAGCCCCAGCATTTT. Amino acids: CASSPPGGQGVGQPQHF.

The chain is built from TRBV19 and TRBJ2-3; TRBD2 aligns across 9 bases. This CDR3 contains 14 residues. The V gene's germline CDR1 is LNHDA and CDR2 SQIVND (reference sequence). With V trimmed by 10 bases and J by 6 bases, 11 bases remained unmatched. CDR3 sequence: CATQSRTSEDTQYF. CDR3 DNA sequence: TGTGCCACCCAGAGTAGGACTAGCGAGGATACGCAGTATTTT.

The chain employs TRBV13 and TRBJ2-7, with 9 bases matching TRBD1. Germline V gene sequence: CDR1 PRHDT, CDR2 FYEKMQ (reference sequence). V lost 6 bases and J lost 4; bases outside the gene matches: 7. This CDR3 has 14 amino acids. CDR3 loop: CASRRTGVEYEQYF. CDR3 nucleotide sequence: TGTGCCAGCAGGAGGACAGGGGTTGAATACGAGCAGTACTTC.

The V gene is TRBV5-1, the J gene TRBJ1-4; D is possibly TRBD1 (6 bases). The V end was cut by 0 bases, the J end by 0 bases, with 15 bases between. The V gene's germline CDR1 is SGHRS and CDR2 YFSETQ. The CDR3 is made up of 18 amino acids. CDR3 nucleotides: TGCGCCAGCAGCTTGGCGCAGGGGCGAACTCCAACTAATGAAAAACTGTTTTTT. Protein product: CASSLAQGRTPTNEKLFF.

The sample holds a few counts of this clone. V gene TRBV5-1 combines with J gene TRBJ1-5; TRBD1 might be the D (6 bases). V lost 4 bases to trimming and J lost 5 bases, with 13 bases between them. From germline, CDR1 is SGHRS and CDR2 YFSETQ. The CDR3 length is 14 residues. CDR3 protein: CASSLQTGDQPQHF. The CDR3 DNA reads TGCGCCAGCAGCCTCCAGACAGGCGATCAGCCCCAGCATTTT.

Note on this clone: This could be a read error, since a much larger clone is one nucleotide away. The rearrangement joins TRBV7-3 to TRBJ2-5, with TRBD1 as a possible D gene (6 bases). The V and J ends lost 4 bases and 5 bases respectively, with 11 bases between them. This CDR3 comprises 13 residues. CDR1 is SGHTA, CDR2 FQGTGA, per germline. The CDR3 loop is CASSWDIGETQYF. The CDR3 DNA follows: TGTGCCAGCAGCTGGGACATCGGGGAGACCCAGTACTTC.

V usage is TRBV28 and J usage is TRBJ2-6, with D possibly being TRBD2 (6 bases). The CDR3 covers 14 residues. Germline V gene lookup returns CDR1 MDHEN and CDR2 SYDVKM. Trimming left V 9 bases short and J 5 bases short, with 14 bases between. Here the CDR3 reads CASTRGAWANVLTF. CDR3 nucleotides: TGTGCCAGTACACGCGGGGCCTGGGCCAACGTCCTGACTTTC.

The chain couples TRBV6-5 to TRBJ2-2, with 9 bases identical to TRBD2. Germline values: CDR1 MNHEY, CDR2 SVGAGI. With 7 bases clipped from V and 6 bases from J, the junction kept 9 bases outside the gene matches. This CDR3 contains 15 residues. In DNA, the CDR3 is TGTGCCAGCAAAATAGCGGGAGTAGGAGCCGGGGAGCTGTTTTTT. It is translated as CASKIAGVGAGELFF.

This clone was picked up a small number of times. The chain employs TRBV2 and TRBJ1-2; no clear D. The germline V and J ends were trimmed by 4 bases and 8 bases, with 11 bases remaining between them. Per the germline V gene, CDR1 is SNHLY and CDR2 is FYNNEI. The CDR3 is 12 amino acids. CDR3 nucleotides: TGTGCCAGCAGTGCGGGGTATGGCGGCTACACCTTC. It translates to CASSAGYGGYTF.

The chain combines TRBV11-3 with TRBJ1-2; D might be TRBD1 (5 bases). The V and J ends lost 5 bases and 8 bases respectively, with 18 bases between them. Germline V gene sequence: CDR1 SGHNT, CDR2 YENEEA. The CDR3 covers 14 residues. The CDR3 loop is CASSPGGNLPGYTF. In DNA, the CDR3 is TGTGCCAGCAGCCCCGGGGGGAACCTGCCCGGCTACACCTTC.

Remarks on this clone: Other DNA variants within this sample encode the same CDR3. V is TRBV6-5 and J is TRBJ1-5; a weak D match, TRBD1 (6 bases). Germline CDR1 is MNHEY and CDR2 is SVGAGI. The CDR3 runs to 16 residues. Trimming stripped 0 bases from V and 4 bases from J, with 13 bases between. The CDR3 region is CASSYSAGDYNQPQHF. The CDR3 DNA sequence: TGTGCCAGCAGTTACTCGGCAGGGGACTATAATCAGCCCCAGCATTTT.

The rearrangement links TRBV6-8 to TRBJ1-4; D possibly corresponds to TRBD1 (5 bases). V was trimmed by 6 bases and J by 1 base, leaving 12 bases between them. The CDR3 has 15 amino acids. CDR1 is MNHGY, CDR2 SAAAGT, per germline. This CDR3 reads CASSPAGGTNEKLFF. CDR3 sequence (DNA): TGTGCCAGCAGCCCCGCGGGGGGAACTAATGAAAAACTGTTTTTT.

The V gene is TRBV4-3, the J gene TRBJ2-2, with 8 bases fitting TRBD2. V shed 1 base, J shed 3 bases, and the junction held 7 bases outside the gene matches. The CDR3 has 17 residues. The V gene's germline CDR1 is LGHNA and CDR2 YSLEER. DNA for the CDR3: TGCGCCAGCAGCCAAGTTAAAGCGGGAGCGGACACCGGGGAGCTGTTTTTT. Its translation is CASSQVKAGADTGELFF.

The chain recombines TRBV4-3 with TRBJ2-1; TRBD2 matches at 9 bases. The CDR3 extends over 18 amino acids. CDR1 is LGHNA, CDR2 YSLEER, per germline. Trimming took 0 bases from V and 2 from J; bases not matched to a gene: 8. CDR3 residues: CASSQDGPGTSPYNEQFF. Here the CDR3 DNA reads TGCGCCAGCAGCCAAGATGGCCCCGGGACTAGCCCCTACAATGAGCAGTTCTTC.

CDR3 sequence reads: CASSQNANTGELFF. The CDR3 bases are TGTGCCAGCAGCCAAAACGCGAACACCGGGGAGCTGTTTTTT. The rearrangement joins TRBV7-2 to TRBJ2-2; no clear D. Germline assignment: CDR1 SGHTA and CDR2 FQGNSA. The CDR3 extends over 14 amino acids. V was trimmed by 5 bases and J by 0 bases, leaving 7 bases between them.

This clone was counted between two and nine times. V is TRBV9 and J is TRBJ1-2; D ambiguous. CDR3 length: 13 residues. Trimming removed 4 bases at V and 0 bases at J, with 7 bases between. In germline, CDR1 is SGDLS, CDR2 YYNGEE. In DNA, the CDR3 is TGTGCCAGCAGCCCTCAGACTAACTATGGCTACACCTTC. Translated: CASSPQTNYGYTF.

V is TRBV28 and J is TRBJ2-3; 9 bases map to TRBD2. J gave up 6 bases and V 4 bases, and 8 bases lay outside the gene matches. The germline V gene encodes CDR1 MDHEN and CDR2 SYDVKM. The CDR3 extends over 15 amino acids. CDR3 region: CASSSAGGPDDTQYF. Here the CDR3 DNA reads TGTGCCAGCAGTTCCGCGGGAGGGCCCGACGATACGCAGTATTTT.

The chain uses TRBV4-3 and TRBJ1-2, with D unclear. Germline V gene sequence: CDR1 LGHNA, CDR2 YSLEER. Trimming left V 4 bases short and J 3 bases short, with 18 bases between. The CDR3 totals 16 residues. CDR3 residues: CASSPRGRIGDYGYTF. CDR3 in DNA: TGCGCCAGCAGCCCGCGAGGGAGGATTGGGGACTATGGCTACACCTTC.